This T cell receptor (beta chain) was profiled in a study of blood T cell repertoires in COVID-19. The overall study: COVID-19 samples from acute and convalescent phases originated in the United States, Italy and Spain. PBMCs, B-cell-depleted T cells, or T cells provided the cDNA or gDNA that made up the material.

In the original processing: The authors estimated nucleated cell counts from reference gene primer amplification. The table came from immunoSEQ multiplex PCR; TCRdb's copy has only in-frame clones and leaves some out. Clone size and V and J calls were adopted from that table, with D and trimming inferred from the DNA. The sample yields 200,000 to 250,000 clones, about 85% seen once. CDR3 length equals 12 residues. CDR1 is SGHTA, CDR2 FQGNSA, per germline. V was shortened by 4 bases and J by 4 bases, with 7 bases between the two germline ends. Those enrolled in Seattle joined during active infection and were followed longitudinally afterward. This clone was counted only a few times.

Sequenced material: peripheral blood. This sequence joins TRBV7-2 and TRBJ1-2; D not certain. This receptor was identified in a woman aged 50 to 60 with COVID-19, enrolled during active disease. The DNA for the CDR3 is TGTGCCAGCAGCTACGGACTCTATGGCTACACCTTC. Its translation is CASSYGLYGYTF.